This is a list of T cell receptor beta chains from one sample in a study of post-analysis software for immune sequencing data. One entry per CDR3 protein, called by TCRdb with MiXCR from the PCR reads. The repertoire holds roughly 570,000 distinct CDR3 sequences, with roughly 34% as singletons. The specimen was blood. Source of these receptors: a girl between 2 and 17 years old with multiple sclerosis. Each CDR3 is given with its conserved first and last residue. The order of the fields is clone size, J gene, V gene, CDR3 protein. Clone size, where shown, is once, few, many, or a class for clones that have expanded.

>-|TRBJ1-2|TRBV4-1
CASTPERAHYGYTF
>-|TRBJ2-1|TRBV6-1
CASSSRDRVLNNEQFF
>-|TRBJ1-1|TRBV5-1
CASSSRVGTGPEAFF
>few|TRBJ1-2|TRBV15
CATSREEGIGFNYGYTF
>-|TRBJ2-4|TRBV7-2
CASSLDIGYNPYF
>few|TRBJ1-2|TRBV7-2
CASSLAAENGYTF
>-|-|TRBV12-3/TRBV12-4
CASSFRGGNEQYF
>few|TRBJ2-3|TRBV11-2
CASSLVYRGVDTQYF
>-|TRBJ2-7|TRBV11-1
CASSLGNRGVNDYEQYF
>few|TRBJ2-3|TRBV4-1
CASSQDRIGPATDTQYF
>-|TRBJ2-1|TRBV11-2
CASSPTMRSGGAYEQFF
>-|TRBJ2-3|TRBV5-1
CASSGRGTSMTDTQYF
>few|TRBJ1-2|TRBV7-9
CASSSVQGSVGYTF
>-|TRBJ2-5|TRBV19
CASRSWETGETETQYF
>-|TRBJ2-5|TRBV20-1
CSAHLPGSSGDQETQYF
>-|TRBJ2-7|TRBV20-1
CSASRDRARYEQYF
>-|TRBJ1-5|TRBV5-5
CASSTGPDWNQPQHF
>many|TRBJ2-6|TRBV25-1
CASRPPGANVLTF
>many|TRBJ1-2|TRBV29-1
CSARRDSVYGYTF
>many|TRBJ2-5|TRBV7-2
CASSNPVGLAAEETQYF
>few|TRBJ2-1|TRBV5-1
CATRQGAYNEQFF
>many|TRBJ1-1|TRBV4-1
CASSQLGTGVAFF
>few|TRBJ1-1|TRBV5-6
CASQRGPNTEAFF
>many|TRBJ2-1|TRBV20-1
CSAWAGGGSYNEQFF
>-|TRBJ1-5|TRBV5-8
CASSPYGSQPQHF
>-|TRBJ1-1|TRBV27
CASSLRSGGWAEAFF
>-|TRBJ1-6|TRBV4-1
CASSQEPGAFNSPLHF
>-|TRBJ2-7|TRBV11-1
CASSFGDRNYEQYF
>many|TRBJ2-5|TRBV20-1
CSAKKTSGEETQYF
>few|TRBJ1-5|TRBV7-8
CASSFSGTEDQPQHF
>-|TRBJ1-5|TRBV20-1
CSASPLHGQGMGQPQHF
>many|TRBJ2-3|TRBV6-4
CASSPGSGTQYF
>few|TRBJ2-3|TRBV5-1
CASSLPGQGRSDTQYF
>-|TRBJ2-7|TRBV6-1
CASAIRTGAVEQYF
>-|TRBJ1-2|TRBV9
CASSVGGGPSGGSNYGYTF
>once|TRBJ1-1|TRBV12-5
CASGFNMQGNTEAFF
>-|TRBJ1-1|TRBV11-1
CASSLGSRGTEAFF
>-|TRBJ2-7|TRBV12-3/TRBV12-4
CASSLEGGDSQYF
>few|TRBJ1-1|TRBV12-3/TRBV12-4
CASSFFLPRDTEAFF
>once|TRBJ2-1|TRBV5-5
CASSFLAGVYEQFF
>-|TRBJ2-1|TRBV7-9
CASSLRQGVMNEQFF
>-|TRBJ2-2|TRBV20-1
CSARSGVPKAQRNTGELFF
>-|TRBJ2-1|TRBV11-2
CPSSLGGTTYNEQFF
>-|TRBJ2-1|TRBV3-1
CASSQVGLAGGYNEQFF
>-|TRBJ2-3|TRBV24-1
CATSLTGTGATDTQYF
>-|TRBJ2-5|TRBV20-1
CSARDSTAGQETQYF
>few|TRBJ2-5|TRBV11-2
CASSWDFQETQYF
>-|TRBJ1-2|TRBV11-2
CASSAEDRAFYGYTF
>-|TRBJ2-7|TRBV6-9
CASPEGLAGISYEQYF
>-|TRBJ2-7|TRBV12-3/TRBV12-4
CASSTGTGGWYEQYF
>-|TRBJ2-1|TRBV29-1
CSVPGTGVSEQFF
>few|TRBJ2-5|TRBV5-1
CASSLRPSGGQETQYF
>-|TRBJ2-5|TRBV5-1
CASNLALGGGETQYF
>few|TRBJ2-7|TRBV29-1
CSARTGESLEQYF
>-|TRBJ1-1|TRBV29-1
CSPSLGGNTEAFF
>-|TRBJ2-7|TRBV5-1
CASSSGTGSTYEQYF
>-|TRBJ1-6|TRBV2
CASSEAFGGFNSPLHF